The rows below give T cell receptor beta chains drawn from one sample of a study of radiotherapy plus CTLA-4 blockade in lung cancer. Clones were sequenced by immunoSEQ multiplex PCR, and TCRdb holds only the in-frame ones, with some missing. The sample lists roughly 53,000 clones, roughly 86% seen once, with roughly 4.9% in the top ten. The sequencing here drew on peripheral blood, taken from a patient treated with radiotherapy plus ipilimumab. These receptor sequences come from a human donor with non-small cell lung cancer whose response to radiotherapy plus ipilimumab could not be evaluated. Both conserved end residues are part of each CDR3. A D gene is named only where the DNA matches it firmly. Clone size is not always given. Where it is, it says once, few, many or a class for expanded clones.

clone_size,d_call,v_call,j_call,cdr3_aa,cdr3_nt
NA,NA,TRBV6-6,TRBJ2-1,CASSQTGLLDNEQFF,TGTGCCAGCAGCCAGACAGGTCTTTTAGACAATGAGCAGTTCTTC
NA,TRBD1,TRBV4-3,TRBJ2-4,CASSQDRDRGAKNIQYF,TGCGCCAGCAGCCAAGACCGGGACAGGGGAGCCAAAAACATTCAGTACTTC
NA,NA,TRBV4-3,TRBJ2-3,CASSRNGGTAGVLDTQYF,TGCGCCAGCAGCCGCAACGGGGGGACAGCGGGAGTTTTAGATACGCAGTATTTT
once,NA,TRBV2,TRBJ2-4,CASSDLQAKNIQYF,TGTGCCAGCAGTGACTTACAGGCCAAAAACATTCAGTACTTC
NA,TRBD2,TRBV27,TRBJ2-3,CASRIAGGNVGTDTQYF,TGTGCCAGCAGGATAGCGGGAGGAAATGTAGGAACAGATACGCAGTATTTT
NA,NA,TRBV5-4,TRBJ2-3,CASSLGTRGTDTQYF,TGTGCCAGCAGCTTGGGGACAAGAGGCACAGATACGCAGTATTTT
NA,NA,TRBV7-9,TRBJ2-2,CASSFSQGSGGELFF,TGTGCCAGCAGCTTCTCGCAGGGCTCTGGCGGGGAGCTGTTTTTT
once,NA,TRBV2,TRBJ1-2,CASSAGHGVGNYGYTF,TGTGCCAGCAGTGCCGGACATGGGGTGGGTAACTATGGCTACACCTTC
NA,TRBD1,TRBV7-8,TRBJ1-2,CASSSHPGQPYGYTF,TGTGCCAGCAGCTCCCATCCGGGACAGCCCTATGGCTACACCTTC
NA,NA,TRBV28,TRBJ1-5,CASTLRVLNQPQHF,TGTGCCAGCACCTTACGGGTTCTCAATCAGCCCCAGCATTTT
NA,TRBD1,TRBV2,TRBJ2-7,CASKGQGAPLEQYF,TGTGCCAGCAAAGGACAGGGGGCTCCGTTAGAGCAGTACTTC
NA,NA,TRBV9,TRBJ1-3,CASSTQLGKTVSGNTIYF,TGTGCCAGCAGCACTCAACTGGGCAAAACAGTCTCTGGAAACACCATATATTTT
NA,TRBD1,TRBV10-3,TRBJ1-1,CAISPRDSRGKNTEAFF,TGTGCCATCAGCCCCCGGGACAGTCGGGGTAAGAACACTGAAGCTTTCTTT
NA,TRBD1,TRBV7-2,TRBJ1-5,CASSTRPDREGQPQHF,TGTGCCAGCAGCACACGACCCGACAGGGAAGGACAGCCCCAGCATTTT
NA,NA,TRBV7-2,TRBJ1-5,CASSLEGWYADQPQHF,TGTGCCAGCAGCTTAGAGGGGTGGTACGCGGATCAGCCCCAGCATTTT
NA,TRBD1,TRBV28,TRBJ2-7,CASSPTGTGEDEQYF,TGTGCCAGCAGTCCGACCGGGACAGGGGAAGACGAGCAGTACTTC
NA,TRBD2,TRBV11-3,TRBJ2-3,CASSSPAGTSGSSDTQYF,TGTGCCAGCAGCTCCCCTGCCGGGACTAGCGGGAGTTCAGATACGCAGTATTTT
NA,TRBD1,TRBV7-9,TRBJ2-1,CASSPNRGEFIDEQFF,TGTGCCAGCAGCCCCAACAGGGGGGAGTTTATCGATGAGCAGTTCTTC
NA,NA,TRBV11-2,TRBJ1-1,CASSSGGGRRTEAFF,TGTGCCAGCAGCTCGGGCGGGGGTCGGCGGACTGAAGCTTTCTTT
NA,TRBD1,TRBV10-3,TRBJ1-1,CAISESGRGESAFF,TGTGCCATCAGTGAGTCTGGCAGGGGGGAGTCAGCTTTCTTT
once,TRBD2,TRBV4-3,TRBJ2-1,CASSQLGTSGRLDEQFF,TGCGCCAGCAGCCAACTCGGGACTAGCGGGAGGTTGGATGAGCAGTTCTTC
NA,TRBD1,TRBV28,TRBJ1-2,CATSTGEYQGYTF,TGTGCCACGTCGACAGGGGAGTATCAGGGCTACACCTTC
NA,TRBD1,TRBV11-2,TRBJ1-2,CASSFRGDSDYGYTF,TGTGCCAGCAGCTTTCGAGGGGACAGCGACTATGGCTACACCTTC
NA,NA,TRBV7-9,TRBJ2-3,CASSISGGDTQYF,TGTGCCAGCAGCATTAGCGGAGGGGATACGCAGTATTTT
NA,TRBD1,TRBV2,TRBJ2-2,CASLGDRGAGELFF,TGTGCCAGCCTAGGGGACAGGGGGGCCGGGGAGCTGTTTTTT
NA,NA,TRBV5-1,TRBJ2-7,CASSQDNPYEQYF,TGCGCCAGCAGCCAGGACAACCCCTACGAGCAGTACTTC
NA,TRBD2,TRBV7-2,TRBJ2-5,CASSFRTSGKETQYF,TGTGCCAGCAGCTTTCGGACTAGCGGGAAAGAGACCCAGTACTTC
few,TRBD2,TRBV2,TRBJ2-3,CASSDGSAGVFTDTQYF,TGTGCCAGCAGTGACGGTTCAGCGGGAGTCTTCACAGATACGCAGTATTTT
NA,TRBD2,TRBV27,TRBJ2-7,CASSLYGGESYEQYF,TGTGCCAGCAGTTTGTATGGGGGGGAATCCTACGAGCAGTACTTC